The rows below give T cell receptor beta chains drawn from one sample of a study of beta chain features in type 1 diabetes. The repertoire was sequenced with immunoSEQ multiplex PCR; TCRdb's copy has only in-frame clones and lacks some. The sample consists of around 300,000 clones, approximately 11% of them appearing once. Sequencing was carried out using naive CD4+ T cells from blood. These receptors all stem from a woman in her thirties in good health. Both conserved end residues are part of each CDR3. D genes are given only for firm matches.

>NA|TRBV21-1|TRBJ1-5|14
CASSFRDMAWPQHF
>NA|TRBV6-6|TRBJ2-6|16
CASSYEAISGANVLTF
>NA|TRBV28|TRBJ2-1|11
CASSTLDEQFF
>TRBD1|TRBV9|TRBJ2-1|17
CASSVDEGDRGYNEQFF
>TRBD1|TRBV5-1|TRBJ2-1|15
CASSLTQGAGREQFF
>NA|TRBV7-3|TRBJ2-3|15
CASSQGKEGTDTQYF
>NA|TRBV2|TRBJ2-7|12
CASSRTVSEQYF
>TRBD2|TRBV9|TRBJ2-1|14
CASSLGLAGNEQFF
>NA|TRBV5-1|TRBJ1-1|14
CASSSLFMNTEAFF
>TRBD1|TRBV6-6|TRBJ1-5|15
CASSVTGGVGQPQHF
>TRBD2|TRBV7-6|TRBJ2-1|15
CASSARLAGAREQFF
>TRBD1|TRBV29-1|TRBJ2-5|12
CSEGQGQETQYF
>NA|TRBV4-2|TRBJ1-1|13
CASSQDEWREAFF
>NA|TRBV9|TRBJ2-1|13
CASSTDTRSEQFF
>NA|TRBV5-4|TRBJ1-2|14
CASSLDRLKGGYTF
>TRBD2|TRBV18|TRBJ2-7|14
CASSQTSGAYEQYF
>NA|TRBV5-8|TRBJ2-1|16
CASSLVAVSSYNEQFF